The 5 T cell receptor beta chains below were found in one sample sequenced in a study of monozygotic twins with inflammatory bowel disease. Reprocessing the 5' RACE reads, TCRdb reports a single entry for every CDR3 protein and omits DNA. The clone table shows approximately 100,000 distinct CDR3 sequences, with the ten largest holding around 12%. Input material: blood. These receptors were obtained from a human donor with ulcerative colitis or Crohn's disease, or a healthy co-twin of an affected twin (not recorded which).

The genes are TRBV7-3 and TRBJ2-7; absent DNA, TCRdb's TRBD1 call cannot be checked. The V gene's germline CDR1 is SGHTA and CDR2 FQGTGA. The CDR3 length is 15 residues. The chain's CDR3 is CASSLAGTGSYEQYF.

This sequence joins TRBV20-1 and TRBJ1-1. This CDR3 spans 13 amino acids. CDR1 is DFQATT and CDR2 is SNEGSKA in the germline V gene (reference sequence). The CDR3 loop is CSARGLRNTEAFF.

The rearrangement links TRBV27 to TRBJ2-2; the D gene TCRdb calls, TRBD2, cannot be checked with no DNA. The germline gives CDR1 MNHEY, CDR2 SMNVEV (reference sequence). The CDR3 extends over 15 amino acids. The chain's CDR3 is CASIPRLGLTGELFF.

This chain joins TRBV7-2 and TRBJ2-3; no DNA is available, so the TRBD1 call from TCRdb remains unchecked. The CDR3 contains 15 residues. Germline V lookup: CDR1 SGHTA, CDR2 FQGNSA. Here the CDR3 reads CASSLDGSRADTQYF.

This chain joins TRBV5-4 and TRBJ2-6; TCRdb proposes TRBD1, but this gene call is untestable without DNA. The CDR3 contains 19 residues. Germline CDR1 and CDR2: SGHNT and YYREEE (reference sequence). CDR3 sequence reads: CASSLAGTPDYSGANVLTF.